This is a list of T cell receptor beta chains from one sample in a study of shared clonotypes between healthy human individuals. Some clones are missing from TCRdb's copy, which holds only in-frame ones; the method was immunoSEQ multiplex PCR. The top ten hold 0.85% to 1% of the sample, which has 850,000 to 1,100,000 clones, approximately 80% seen once. The material sequenced was memory CD4+ T cells from PBMCs. These receptors were taken from a man aged 18 to 30 in good health. Some clones in this sample may be carry-over from other donors' samples. CDR3s include the opening cysteine and the closing phenylalanine or tryptophan. Fields, in order: D gene, V gene, J gene, clone size, CDR3 protein, CDR3 DNA. D genes are given only for firm matches. Clone size, where shown, is once, few, many, or a class for clones that have expanded.

>-|TRBV2|TRBJ2-3|-
CASSGQARDTQYF
TGTGCCAGCAGTGGGCAGGCCAGGGATACGCAGTATTTT
>-|TRBV29-1|TRBJ1-1|-
CSAQGNTEAFF
TGCAGCGCACAAGGGAACACTGAAGCTTTCTTT
>TRBD1|TRBV11-2|TRBJ2-1|-
CASSLNRGSSEQFF
TGTGCCAGCAGCTTAAACAGGGGCTCATCGGAGCAGTTCTTC
>TRBD2|TRBV7-9|TRBJ2-1|-
CASGKSSGSYEQFF
TGTGCCAGCGGCAAGAGTAGCGGGAGCTATGAGCAGTTCTTC
>-|TRBV7-9|TRBJ1-1|once
CASSPQQRDTEAFF
TGTGCCAGCAGCCCCCAACAGAGAGACACTGAAGCTTTCTTT
>TRBD1|TRBV25-1|TRBJ1-1|-
CASSGRQGQDTEAFF
TGTGCCAGCAGTGGTCGACAGGGGCAGGACACTGAAGCTTTCTTT
>-|TRBV30|TRBJ2-1|-
CAWSVSSVRNEQFF
TGTGCCTGGAGTGTATCGTCAGTCCGCAATGAGCAGTTCTTC
>TRBD2|TRBV2|TRBJ2-7|-
CASSGPSGSTEQYF
TGTGCCAGCAGTGGACCTAGCGGGAGCACCGAGCAGTACTTC
>TRBD1|TRBV28|TRBJ1-4|once
CASRGDRGGEKLFF
TGTGCCAGCAGGGGGGACAGGGGAGGTGAAAAACTGTTTTTT
>-|TRBV7-3|TRBJ2-7|-
CASSEQGPIYSYEQYF
TGTGCCAGCAGCGAACAGGGACCGATATATTCCTACGAGCAGTACTTC
>TRBD1|TRBV19|TRBJ2-6|-
CASRGLIGTGDRANVLTF
TGTGCCAGTAGGGGGTTAATAGGGACAGGGGATCGGGCCAACGTCCTGACTTTC
>-|TRBV11-2|TRBJ1-2|-
CASSYLPGGYTF
TGTGCCAGCAGCTACCTCCCAGGAGGCTACACCTTC
>-|TRBV19|TRBJ2-3|-
CASSIGRDTQYF
TGTGCCAGTAGTATCGGCAGAGATACGCAGTATTTT
>-|TRBV6-5|TRBJ1-3|-
CASTYLNTIYF
TGTGCCAGCACGTATCTAAACACCATATATTTT
>TRBD2|TRBV7-2|TRBJ2-7|-
CASSQPGLAYEQYF
TGTGCCAGCAGCCAACCGGGACTAGCGTACGAGCAGTACTTC
>TRBD2|TRBV7-9|TRBJ2-2|-
CASSLGLAGALTGELFF
TGTGCCAGCAGCCTTGGACTAGCGGGAGCCCTTACCGGGGAGCTGTTTTTT
>TRBD1|TRBV28|TRBJ1-5|-
CASSLGDSSYSNQPQHF
TGTGCCAGCAGTTTGGGGGACAGCTCCTATAGCAATCAGCCCCAGCATTTT
>TRBD2|TRBV19|TRBJ2-2|-
CASAKRGANTGELFF
TGTGCCAGTGCTAAGCGGGGAGCGAACACCGGGGAGCTGTTTTTT
>TRBD2|TRBV28|TRBJ2-3|once
CASSLISGRRGTDTQYF
TGTGCCAGCAGTTTGATTAGCGGGAGAAGGGGAACAGATACGCAGTATTTT
>-|TRBV2|TRBJ2-1|few
CASIVREEGEQFF
TGTGCCAGCATAGTTCGGGAAGAGGGTGAGCAGTTCTTC
>-|TRBV5-5|TRBJ1-2|-
CASSLQASYGYTF
TGTGCCAGCAGTTTACAGGCCTCGTATGGCTACACCTTC
>-|TRBV29-1|TRBJ1-1|-
CSVTLGTSTEAFF
TGCAGCGTTACCTTGGGCACTAGCACTGAAGCTTTCTTT
>-|TRBV4-2|TRBJ2-5|-
CASSQGPSNGEGGTQYF
TGTGCCAGCAGCCAAGGTCCGTCGAACGGTGAGGGGGGGACCCAGTACTTC
>-|TRBV9|TRBJ2-4|-
CASSVGGAKNIQYF
TGTGCCAGCAGCGTAGGGGGGGCCAAAAACATTCAGTACTTC
>-|TRBV10-2|TRBJ1-5|-
CASSPGTSNQPQHF
TGCGCCAGCAGTCCCGGGACATCCAATCAGCCCCAGCATTTT
>-|TRBV11-2|TRBJ2-7|-
CASSSTRSSAYEQYF
TGTGCCAGCAGCTCGACTCGATCGTCGGCCTACGAGCAGTACTTC
>-|TRBV4-2|TRBJ2-7|few
CASGSSYEQYF
TGTGCCAGCGGCTCCTCCTACGAGCAGTACTTC